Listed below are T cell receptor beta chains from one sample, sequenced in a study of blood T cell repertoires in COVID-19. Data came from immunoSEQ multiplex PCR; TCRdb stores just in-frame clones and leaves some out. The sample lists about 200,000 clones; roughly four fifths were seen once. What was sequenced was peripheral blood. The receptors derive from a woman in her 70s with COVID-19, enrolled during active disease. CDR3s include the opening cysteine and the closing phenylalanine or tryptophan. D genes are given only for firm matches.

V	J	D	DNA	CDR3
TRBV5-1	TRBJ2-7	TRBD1	TGCGCCAGCAGCCTCCGACAGGGGGCCTCGGGCGAGCAGTACTTC	CASSLRQGASGEQYF
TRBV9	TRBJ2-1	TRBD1	TGTGCCAGCAGCGCCGCCGGGACAGGGGGTTACAATGAGCAGTTCTTC	CASSAAGTGGYNEQFF
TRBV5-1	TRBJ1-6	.	TGCGCCAGCAGCTTAATGACAGATGGTAATTCACCCCTCCACTTT	CASSLMTDGNSPLHF
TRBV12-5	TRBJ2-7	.	TGTGCTAGTGGTCCAGACAGCTACGAGCAGTACTTC	CASGPDSYEQYF
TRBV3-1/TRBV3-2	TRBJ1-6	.	TGTGCCAGCAGACAAATAGGACAGCTTTCCAATTCACCCCTCCACTTT	CASRQIGQLSNSPLHF
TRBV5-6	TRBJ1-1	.	TGTGCCAGCAGCTTGGTACGACAGATGAACACTGAAGCTTTCTTT	CASSLVRQMNTEAFF
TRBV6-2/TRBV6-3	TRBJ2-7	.	TGTGCCAGCAGCCAACTTTCTTCCTCCTACGAGCAGTACTTC	CASSQLSSSYEQYF
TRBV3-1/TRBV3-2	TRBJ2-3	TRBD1	TGTGCCAGCAGCCGGACAGGTGATACGCAGTATTTT	CASSRTGDTQYF
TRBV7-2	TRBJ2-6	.	TGTGCCAGCAGCTTAGACAGGGGGGGCTCTGGGGCCAACGTCCTGACTTTC	CASSLDRGGSGANVLTF
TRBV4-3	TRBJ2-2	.	TGCGCCAGCAGCCAAGATCCCACCCAGGCTACCGGGGAGCTGTTTTTT	CASSQDPTQATGELFF
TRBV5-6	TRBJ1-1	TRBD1	TGTGCCAGCAGTTACAGGGGAAGGAACACTGAAGCTTTCTTT	CASSYRGRNTEAFF
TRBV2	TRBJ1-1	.	TGTGCCAGCAGGAGGGGTGAGGGGAGGGACACTGAAGCTTTCTTT	CASRRGEGRDTEAFF
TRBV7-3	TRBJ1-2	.	TGTGCCAGCAGCTTAACGGGGGGGCCGAAGGATGGCTACACCTTC	CASSLTGGPKDGYTF
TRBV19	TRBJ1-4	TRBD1	TGTGCCAGCGCAACGGTACGAGGGGGCCCAACCTCCCCAGAAAAACTGTTTTTT	CASATVRGGPTSPEKLFF
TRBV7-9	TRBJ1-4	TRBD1	TGTGCCAGCAGCTTAGACAGGGGGGATGAAAAACTGTTTTTT	CASSLDRGDEKLFF